This TCR beta chain was recorded in a study of blood T cell repertoires in COVID-19. Study summary: From the United States, Italy and Spain came samples of acute and convalescent COVID-19. PBMCs, B-cell-depleted T cells, or T cells were the source of the cDNA or gDNA that made up the material.

With 5 bases clipped from V and 3 bases from J, the junction kept 8 bases outside the gene matches. Looked up from germline, CDR1 is LNHDA and CDR2 is SQIVND (reference sequence). The CDR3 is 15 amino acids. The assay was immunoSEQ multiplex PCR, and TCRdb's table has in-frame clones only and misses some. The repertoire has under 200,000 clones, 70% to 90% of them found once; the top ten carry about a fifth. The receptor was derived from a man aged 55 to 69 with active or convalescent COVID-19. V is TRBV19 and J is TRBJ1-1; TRBD1 aligns across 8 bases. Sequenced: peripheral blood. CDR3 protein: CASSSRTGRDTEAFF. In nucleotides, the CDR3 is TGTGCCAGTAGTTCCCGGACAGGGAGAGACACTGAAGCTTTCTTT.